Each of the 17 T cell receptor beta chains below was sequenced from the same sample in a study of PD-1 blockade in classical Hodgkin lymphoma. Stated time point: newly diagnosed, previously untreated cHL patient sample. With magnetic negative selection, CD4+ T cells were purified from PBMCs that had been thawed. Using immunoSEQ multiplex PCR, the repertoire was profiled, and TCRdb retains in-frame clones only, with some absent. The sample consists of 29,000 or so clones, 89% of them appearing once. The sample taken for sequencing was CD4+ T cells from blood. The receptor set was obtained from a human donor with classical Hodgkin lymphoma.

CDR3 in DNA: TGTGCCAGAAGCTCCAACAGGGAGCCCCAGCATTTT. Amino acid sequence: CARSSNREPQHF. V and J are TRBV5-3 and TRBJ1-5, with a possible D match to TRBD1 (6 bases). TRBV5-3 is assigned to the ORF class and has an uncertain function. This CDR3 has 12 amino acids. Trimming pared 3 bases from V and 8 bases from J, leaving 9 bases between.

The CDR3 loop is CASSSYSGRVYEQYF. In nucleotides, the CDR3 is TGCGCCAGCAGCTCCTATAGCGGGAGGGTCTACGAGCAGTACTTC. This sequence joins TRBV5-1 and TRBJ2-7; 11 bases line up with TRBD2. Losses at the gene ends were 3 bases for V and 3 bases for J; bases not matched to a gene: 5. Per germline, CDR1 SGHRS and CDR2 YFSETQ. The CDR3 is 15 amino acids. The full variable domain, in which reference TRBV5-1 and TRBJ2-7 provide the parts outside the CDR3, is KAGVTQTPRYLIKTRGQQVTLSCSPISGHRSVSWYQQTPGQGLQFLFEYFSETQRNKGNFPGRFSGRQFSNSRSEMNVSTLELGDSALYLCASSSYSGRVYEQYFGPGTRLTVT.

This clone turned up a few times. CDR3 protein: CASQTTGFGTEAFF. The DNA for the CDR3 is TGCGCCAGCCAGACTACAGGGTTTGGCACTGAAGCTTTCTTT. The V gene is TRBV5-1, the J gene TRBJ1-1, with D tentatively TRBD1 (6 bases). This CDR3 has 14 residues. Germline V CDR1 and CDR2: SGHRS, YFSETQ. V was pared by 7 bases and J by 4 bases, with 17 bases between. The full variable domain, with the rest looked up from reference TRBV5-1 and TRBJ1-1, is KAGVTQTPRYLIKTRGQQVTLSCSPISGHRSVSWYQQTPGQGLQFLFEYFSETQRNKGNFPGRFSGRQFSNSRSEMNVSTLELGDSALYLCASQTTGFGTEAFFGQGTRLTVV.

The chain has TRBV7-3 and TRBJ2-7; D tentatively fits TRBD1 or TRBD2 (5 bases each). CDR3 size: 14 residues. The V and J ends lost 5 bases and 1 base respectively, with 12 bases between them. Germline CDR1 reads SGHTA; CDR2 reads FQGTGA. The CDR3 region has the DNA TGTGCCAGCAGCCCGTCTGGGGGATCCTACGAGCAGTACTTC. Its translation: CASSPSGGSYEQYF. Together with reference TRBV7-3 and TRBJ2-7, the CDR3 gives the full variable domain: GAGVSQTPSNKVTEKGKYVELRCDPISGHTALYWYRQSLGQGPEFLIYFQGTGAADDSGLPNDRFFAVRPEGSVSTLKIQRTERGDSAVYLCASSPSGGSYEQYFGPGTRLTVT.

The rearrangement links TRBV10-3 to TRBJ1-2; 9 positions agree with TRBD1. CDR1 is ENHRY and CDR2 is SYGVKD in the germline V gene. Trimming at V came to 0 bases and at J to 6 bases, leaving 2 bases not matched to a gene. The CDR3 contains 14 residues. The CDR3 DNA is TGTGCCATCAGTGAGTCGGGACAGGGCCATGGCTACACCTTC. Its translation: CAISESGQGHGYTF.

The chain recombines TRBV5-4 with TRBJ1-2; 8 nucleotides align to TRBD1. The CDR3 has 13 amino acids. The V gene end was trimmed by 4 bases and the J gene end by 8 bases; junction bases not matched to a gene: 7. Germline V CDR1 and CDR2: SGHNT, YYREEE (reference sequence). The CDR3 DNA reads TGTGCCAGCAGCACCAGACAGGGGTTGGGCTACACCTTC. Its protein product is CASSTRQGLGYTF.

The chain carries TRBV20-1 and TRBJ1-5; D remains unclear. Germline lookup yields CDR1 DFQATT and CDR2 SNEGSKA (reference sequence). Between the trimmed V and J ends, which lost 3 bases and 9 bases, there was a span of 6 bases. The CDR3 covers 10 residues. In DNA form, the CDR3 reads TGCAGTGCTAGCCCACGGCCCCAGCATTTT. Its protein is CSASPRPQHF.

The rearrangement joins TRBV5-1 to TRBJ2-3; 10 positions agree with TRBD2. The CDR3 is made up of 16 amino acids. The junction had 7 bases not matched to a gene; V was cut back by 4 bases and J by 2 bases. Germline assignment: CDR1 SGHRS and CDR2 YFSETQ. The CDR3 DNA reads TGCGCCAGCAGCCTGGGACTAGCGACCTACACAGATACGCAGTATTTT. Translating gives CASSLGLATYTDTQYF. Full variable domain (rest looked up from reference TRBV5-1 and TRBJ2-3): KAGVTQTPRYLIKTRGQQVTLSCSPISGHRSVSWYQQTPGQGLQFLFEYFSETQRNKGNFPGRFSGRQFSNSRSEMNVSTLELGDSALYLCASSLGLATYTDTQYFGPGTRLTVL.

CDR3 DNA: TGTGCCAGCCGGGTCGTGGGGGTTAGGCAGACCCAGTACTTC. This encodes CASRVVGVRQTQYF. This chain joins TRBV6-1 and TRBJ2-5; D possibly uses TRBD1 or TRBD2 (5 bases each). This CDR3 comprises 14 residues. Germline loops: CDR1 MNHNS, CDR2 SASEGT. The ends were cut back, 8 bases at V and 6 bases at J, with 19 bases in the middle.

The chain employs TRBV30 and TRBJ2-7; D uncertain. Deletions cut 7 bases from V and 2 bases from J, with 9 bases between. This CDR3 is 11 amino acids long. The germline V gene encodes CDR1 GTSNPN and CDR2 SVGIG (reference sequence). The CDR3 loop reads CAFSQAYEQYF. Written as DNA, the CDR3 is TGTGCCTTCTCCCAGGCCTACGAGCAGTACTTC.

The V gene is TRBV4-2, the J gene TRBJ2-7; possibly TRBD1 for D (6 bases). V was cut by 0 bases and J by 2 bases, with 11 bases left in between. Germline V gives CDR1 LGHNA, CDR2 YNFKEQ. The CDR3 runs 15 residues. The CDR3 DNA reads as TGTGCCAGCAGCCAAGAAAGGGACACAGCCTACGAGCAGTACTTC. Translated, it gives CASSQERDTAYEQYF.

The V call is TRBV2, the J call TRBJ2-3, with 13 positions matching TRBD2. The CDR3 sequence is 16 residues long. Germline V gene sequence: CDR1 SNHLY, CDR2 FYNNEI. The V gene end was trimmed by 5 bases and the J gene end by 6 bases; junction bases not matched to a gene: 8. CDR3 sequence: CASSSTGLAGVDTQYF. CDR3 DNA: TGTGCCAGCAGTTCGACCGGACTAGCGGGAGTGGATACGCAGTATTTT.

This rearrangement joins TRBV5-1 to TRBJ2-7; D is undetermined. This CDR3 comprises 11 residues. Germline V gene lookup returns CDR1 SGHRS and CDR2 YFSETQ. V lost 4 bases, J lost 3 bases, and 5 bases lay in between. The CDR3 DNA is TGCGCCAGCAGCGCTAGCTACGAGCAGTACTTC. Protein product: CASSASYEQYF.

CDR3 in amino acids: CASRQGASGELFF. The CDR3 nucleotides read TGTGCCAGTAGGCAGGGGGCGTCCGGGGAGCTGTTTTTT. This chain uses TRBV19 with TRBJ2-2, with 8 bases fitting TRBD1. This CDR3 has 13 amino acids. CDR1 LNHDA and CDR2 SQIVND come from the germline V gene (reference sequence). V lost 6 bases, J lost 6 bases, and 3 bases stayed unmatched.

J is TRBJ2-3 and V is TRBV4-2; 10 bases line up with TRBD2. V dropped 0 bases and J dropped 13; count of bases not matched to a gene: 13. In germline, CDR1 is LGHNA, CDR2 YNFKEQ. The CDR3 length is 16 residues. This CDR3 reads CASSQDLAGGFSWEYF. CDR3 DNA sequence: TGTGCCAGCAGCCAAGATTTAGCGGGAGGTTTTTCTTGGGAGTATTTT.

This clone was found once. This rearrangement joins TRBV27 to TRBJ2-1; 8 bases match TRBD2. The CDR3 is 16 residues long. Unmatched junction bases numbered 9, after V lost 4 bases and J lost 4 bases. The germline CDR1 and CDR2 sequences are MNHEY and SMNVEV (reference sequence). The CDR3 loop is CASSSPGGNPYNEQFF. The CDR3, as DNA: TGTGCCAGCAGTTCCCCGGGGGGGAACCCATACAATGAGCAGTTCTTC.

The rearrangement joins TRBV28 to TRBJ2-1; 13 bases map to TRBD2. The junction had 8 bases not matched to a gene; V was cut back by 9 bases and J by 9 bases. Germline-derived CDR1 and CDR2 are MDHEN and SYDVKM. The CDR3 runs to 14 residues. DNA for the CDR3: TGTGCCAGTAGGACTAGCGGGAGTTTTGGTGAGCAGTTCTTC. Its translation is CASRTSGSFGEQFF. The whole variable domain, remainder taken from reference TRBV28 and TRBJ2-1, is DVKVTQSSRYLVKRTGEKVFLECVQDMDHENMFWYRQDPGLGLRLIYFSYDVKMKEKGDIPEGYSVSREKKERFSLILESASTNQTSMYLCASRTSGSFGEQFFGPGTRLTVL.